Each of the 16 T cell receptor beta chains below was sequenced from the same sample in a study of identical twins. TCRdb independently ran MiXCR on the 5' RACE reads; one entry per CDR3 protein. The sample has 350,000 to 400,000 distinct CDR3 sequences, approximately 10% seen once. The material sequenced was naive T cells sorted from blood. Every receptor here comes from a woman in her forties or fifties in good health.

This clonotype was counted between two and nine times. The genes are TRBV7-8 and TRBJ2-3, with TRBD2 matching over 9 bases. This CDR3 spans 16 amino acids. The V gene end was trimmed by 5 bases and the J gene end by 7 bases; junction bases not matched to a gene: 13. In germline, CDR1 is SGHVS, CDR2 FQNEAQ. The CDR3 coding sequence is TGTGCCAGCAGCCCACTCCTAGCGGGACCCGTTAATACGCAGTATTTT. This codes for CASSPLLAGPVNTQYF.

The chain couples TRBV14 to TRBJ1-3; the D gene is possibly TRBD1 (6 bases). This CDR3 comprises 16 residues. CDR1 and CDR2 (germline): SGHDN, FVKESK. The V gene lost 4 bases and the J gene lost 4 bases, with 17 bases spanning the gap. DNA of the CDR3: TGTGCCAGCAGCCCTATGTGGGGGCTGAAAGGAAACACCATATATTTT. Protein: CASSPMWGLKGNTIYF.

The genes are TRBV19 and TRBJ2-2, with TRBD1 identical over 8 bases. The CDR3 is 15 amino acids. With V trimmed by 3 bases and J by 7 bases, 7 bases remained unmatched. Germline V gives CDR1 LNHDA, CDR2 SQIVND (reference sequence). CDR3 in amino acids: CASSIPGGIDGELFF. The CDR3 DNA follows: TGTGCCAGTAGTATCCCAGGGGGCATCGACGGGGAGCTGTTTTTT.

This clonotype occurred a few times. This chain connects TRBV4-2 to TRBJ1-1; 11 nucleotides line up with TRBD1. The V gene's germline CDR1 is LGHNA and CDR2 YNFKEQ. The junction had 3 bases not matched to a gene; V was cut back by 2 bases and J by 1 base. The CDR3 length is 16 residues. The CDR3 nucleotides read TGTGCCAGCAGCCAATGGGACAGGGGGAAGAACACTGAAGCTTTCTTT. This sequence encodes CASSQWDRGKNTEAFF.

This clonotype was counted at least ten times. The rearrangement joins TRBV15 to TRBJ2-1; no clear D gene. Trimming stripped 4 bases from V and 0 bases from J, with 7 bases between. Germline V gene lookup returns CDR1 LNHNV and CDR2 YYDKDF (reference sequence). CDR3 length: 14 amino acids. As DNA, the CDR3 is TGTGCCACCAGCATCCCCGGCTCCTACAATGAGCAGTTCTTC. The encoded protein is CATSIPGSYNEQFF.

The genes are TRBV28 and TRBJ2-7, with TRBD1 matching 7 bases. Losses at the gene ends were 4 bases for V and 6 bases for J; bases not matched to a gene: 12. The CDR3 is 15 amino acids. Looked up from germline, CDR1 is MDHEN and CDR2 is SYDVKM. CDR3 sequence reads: CASSSSWTGEVEQYV. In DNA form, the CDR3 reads TGTGCCAGCAGTTCCTCCTGGACAGGTGAAGTCGAGCAGTACGTC.

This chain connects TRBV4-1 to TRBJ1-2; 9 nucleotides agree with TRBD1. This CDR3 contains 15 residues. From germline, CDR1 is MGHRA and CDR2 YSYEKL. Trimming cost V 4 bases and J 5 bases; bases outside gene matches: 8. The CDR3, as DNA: TGCGCCAGCAGCCGACCTACAGGGGGCGGGTATGGCTACACCTTC. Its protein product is CASSRPTGGGYGYTF.

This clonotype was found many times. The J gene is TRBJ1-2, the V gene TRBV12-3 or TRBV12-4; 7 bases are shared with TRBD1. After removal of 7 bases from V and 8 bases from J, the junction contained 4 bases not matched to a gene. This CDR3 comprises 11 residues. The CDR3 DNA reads TGTGCCAGCACTACCAGGGGGGGCTACACCTTC. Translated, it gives CASTTRGGYTF.

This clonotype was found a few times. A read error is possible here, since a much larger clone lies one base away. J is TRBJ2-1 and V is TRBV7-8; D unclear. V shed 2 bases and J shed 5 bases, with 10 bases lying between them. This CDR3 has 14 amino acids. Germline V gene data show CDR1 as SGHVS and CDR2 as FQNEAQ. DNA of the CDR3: TGTGCCAGCAGCTTACCAGGATGGAACAATGAGCAGTTCTTC. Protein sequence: CASSLPGWNNEQFF.

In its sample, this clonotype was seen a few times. For the CDR3, the DNA is TGTGCCAGCAGTCTCATGGGACAGGGAGTCACAGATACGCAGTATTTT. It is translated as CASSLMGQGVTDTQYF. This chain uses TRBV2 with TRBJ2-3, with 9 bases lining up with TRBD1. This CDR3 comprises 16 residues. V trimming: 5 bases; J trimming: 2 bases; junction bases outside the gene matches: 8. Germline CDR1 is SNHLY and CDR2 is FYNNEI. Using reference TRBV2 and TRBJ2-3 for the parts outside the CDR3, the full variable domain is EPEVTQTPSHQVTQMGQEVILRCVPISNHLYFYWYRQILGQKVEFLVSFYNNEISEKSEIFDDQFSVERPDGSNFTLKIRSTKLEDSAMYFCASSLMGQGVTDTQYFGPGTRLTVL.

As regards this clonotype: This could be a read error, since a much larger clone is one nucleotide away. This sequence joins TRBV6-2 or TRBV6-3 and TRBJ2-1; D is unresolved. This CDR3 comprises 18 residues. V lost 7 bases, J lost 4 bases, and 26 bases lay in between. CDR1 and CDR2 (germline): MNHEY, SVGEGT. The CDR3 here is CASTKGRLGKVFYNEQFF. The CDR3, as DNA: TGTGCCAGCACAAAGGGCCGGTTGGGCAAGGTATTTTACAATGAGCAGTTCTTC.

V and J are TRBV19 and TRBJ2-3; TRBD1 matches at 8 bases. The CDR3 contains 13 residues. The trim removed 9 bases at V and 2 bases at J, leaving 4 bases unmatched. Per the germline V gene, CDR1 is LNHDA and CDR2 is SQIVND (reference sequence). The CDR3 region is CASNRGITDTQYF. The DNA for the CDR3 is TGTGCCAGCAACAGGGGGATCACAGATACGCAGTATTTT.

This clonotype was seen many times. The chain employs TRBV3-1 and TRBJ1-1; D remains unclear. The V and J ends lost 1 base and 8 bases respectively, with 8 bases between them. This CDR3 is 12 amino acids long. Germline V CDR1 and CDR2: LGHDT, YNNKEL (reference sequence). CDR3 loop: CASSQGPGEAFF. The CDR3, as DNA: TGTGCCAGCAGCCAAGGCCCCGGAGAAGCTTTCTTT.

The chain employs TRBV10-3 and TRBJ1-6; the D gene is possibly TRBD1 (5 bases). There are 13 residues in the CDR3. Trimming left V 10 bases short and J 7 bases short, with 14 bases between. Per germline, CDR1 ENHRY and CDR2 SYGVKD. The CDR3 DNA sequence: TGTGCCACCGTCGGGGCTCGGAATTCACCCCTCCACTTT. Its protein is CATVGARNSPLHF.

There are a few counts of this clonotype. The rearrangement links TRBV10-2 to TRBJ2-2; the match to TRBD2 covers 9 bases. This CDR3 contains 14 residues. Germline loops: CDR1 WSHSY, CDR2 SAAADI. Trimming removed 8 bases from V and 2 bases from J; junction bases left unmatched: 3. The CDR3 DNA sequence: TGCGCCAGCGGAGCGGGAGGTAACACCGGGGAGCTGTTTTTT. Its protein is CASGAGGNTGELFF.

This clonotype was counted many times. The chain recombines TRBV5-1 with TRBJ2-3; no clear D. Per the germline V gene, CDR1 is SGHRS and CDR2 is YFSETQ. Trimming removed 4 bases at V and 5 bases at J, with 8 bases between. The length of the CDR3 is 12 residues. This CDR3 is CASSTELDTQYF. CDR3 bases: TGCGCCAGCAGCACGGAACTAGATACGCAGTATTTT.